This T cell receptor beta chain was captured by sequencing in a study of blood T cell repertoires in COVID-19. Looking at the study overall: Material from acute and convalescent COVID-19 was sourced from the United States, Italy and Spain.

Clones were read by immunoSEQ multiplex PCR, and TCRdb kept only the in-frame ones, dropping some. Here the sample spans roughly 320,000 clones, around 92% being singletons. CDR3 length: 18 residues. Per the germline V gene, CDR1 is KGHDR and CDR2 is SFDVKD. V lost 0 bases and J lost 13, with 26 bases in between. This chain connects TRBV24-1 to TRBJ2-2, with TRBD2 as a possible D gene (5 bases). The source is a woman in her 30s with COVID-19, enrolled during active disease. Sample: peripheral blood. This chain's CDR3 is CATSDLGVRAAGTGRLFF. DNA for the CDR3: TGTGCCACCAGTGATTTGGGGGTGAGGGCAGCCGGTACGGGTCGGCTGTTTTTT.